The 26 T cell receptor beta chains reported below all come from one sample, sequenced in a study of cytomegalovirus exposure and HLA in healthy donors. Primers included in the PCR were 60 Vbeta and 13 Jbeta primers. Sequenced by immunoSEQ multiplex PCR; TCRdb stores in-frame clones only, minus some. The sample lists about 200,000 clones; approximately 85% were seen once. Sequencing was carried out using PBMCs. The receptors were gathered from a woman between 35 and 50 years old in good health and CMV-seronegative.

The rearrangement uses TRBV5-5 and TRBJ2-5; D unresolved. Deletions cut 0 bases from V and 2 bases from J, with 5 bases between. The CDR3 length is 13 residues. Looked up from germline, CDR1 is SGHKS and CDR2 is YYEKEE (reference sequence). CDR3 sequence (DNA): TGTGCCAGCAGCTTGGGCAGGCAAGAGACCCAGTACTTC. Protein product: CASSLGRQETQYF.

The sample holds one count of this clone. This chain uses TRBV6-5 with TRBJ1-1; TRBD1 agrees at 9 bases. V was clipped by 2 bases and J by 6 bases; unmatched bases: 7. The CDR3 is 15 residues long. Germline CDR1 and CDR2: MNHEY and SVGAGI. The CDR3: CASSYRDRALAEAFF. CDR3 DNA sequence: TGTGCCAGCAGTTACCGGGACAGGGCCTTAGCTGAAGCTTTCTTT.

Regarding this clone: A read error may account for a junction end that differs from germline. In DNA, the CDR3 is TGCAGCGTAGAAGATGGCGGGTACACTGAAGCTTTCTTT. Amino acids: CSVEDGGYTEAFF. The rearrangement joins TRBV29-1 to TRBJ1-1; D is unresolved. Germline-derived CDR1 and CDR2 are SQVTM and ANQGSEA. The CDR3 spans 13 residues.

The chain uses TRBV7-9 and TRBJ2-7; 7 bases match TRBD2. Unmatched junction bases numbered 4, after V lost 0 bases and J lost 2 bases. Germline V gene lookup returns CDR1 SEHNR and CDR2 FQNEAQ (reference sequence). The length of the CDR3 is 15 residues. This CDR3 reads CASSLASAGAYEQYF. The DNA of the CDR3 is TGTGCCAGCAGCTTAGCGTCGGCGGGAGCCTACGAGCAGTACTTC.

The CDR3 protein is CSVVGAGQGEGQPQHF. Written as DNA, the CDR3 is TGCAGCGTTGTAGGCGCAGGACAGGGAGAGGGGCAGCCCCAGCATTTT. The J gene is TRBJ1-5, the V gene TRBV29-1; 8 bases fit TRBD1. The CDR3 is 16 amino acids. V shed 4 bases, J shed 7 bases, and the junction held 15 bases outside the gene matches. Germline V gene sequence: CDR1 SQVTM, CDR2 ANQGSEA.

CDR3 loop: CASSSQATNTGELFF. The CDR3 nucleotides are TGTGCCAGCAGCTCACAGGCAACGAACACCGGGGAGCTGTTTTTT. The rearrangement links TRBV5-5 to TRBJ2-2; D perhaps matches TRBD1 (5 bases). The CDR3 covers 15 residues. Trimming took 3 bases from V and 0 from J, leaving 9 bases between them. Looked up from germline, CDR1 is SGHKS and CDR2 is YYEKEE (reference sequence). The whole variable domain, filled in from reference TRBV5-5 and TRBJ2-2, reads DAGVTQSPTHLIKTRGQQVTLRCSPISGHKSVSWYQQVLGQGPQFIFQYYEKEERGRGNFPDRFSARQFPNYSSELNVNALLLGDSALYLCASSSQATNTGELFFGEGSRLTVL.

The chain uses TRBV30 and TRBJ2-1; the match to TRBD2 covers 10 bases. The CDR3 runs 15 residues. From germline, CDR1 is GTSNPN and CDR2 SVGIG (reference sequence). The ends lost 5 bases at V and 8 bases at J; junction bases unmatched: 12. This chain's CDR3 is CAWWNEREGRYEQFF. Written as DNA, the CDR3 is TGTGCCTGGTGGAATGAGCGGGAGGGCCGATATGAGCAGTTCTTC.

The genes are TRBV30 and TRBJ2-2; tentative D call: TRBD1 (6 bases). This CDR3 contains 15 residues. Germline CDR1 reads GTSNPN; CDR2 reads SVGIG (reference sequence). V was trimmed by 5 bases and J by 3 bases, leaving 16 bases between them. CDR3 DNA: TGTGCCTGGGGGGGCAGACTGACGGACACCGGGGAGCTGTTTTTT. Amino acid sequence: CAWGGRLTDTGELFF.

The chain is built from TRBV10-3 and TRBJ2-7, with D tentatively TRBD2 (6 bases). The CDR3 is 17 amino acids. Germline loops: CDR1 ENHRY, CDR2 SYGVKD. Deletions cut 2 bases from V and 3 bases from J, with 20 bases between. Here the CDR3 DNA reads TGTGCCATCAGTGAGGGAGCAGAGGAGGGACGTTACTACGAGCAGTACTTC. This encodes CAISEGAEEGRYYEQYF.

The chain recombines TRBV19 with TRBJ1-1; D is possibly TRBD1 (6 bases). The germline gives CDR1 LNHDA, CDR2 SQIVND (reference sequence). V gave up 3 bases and J gave up 7 bases, with 12 bases separating them. This CDR3 spans 13 amino acids. In nucleotides, the CDR3 is TGTGCCAGTAGTATTACAGGGAAAAATGAAGCTTTCTTT. Its protein is CASSITGKNEAFF. The full variable domain, in which reference TRBV19 and TRBJ1-1 provide the parts outside the CDR3, is DGGITQSPKYLFRKEGQNVTLSCEQNLNHDAMYWYRQDPGQGLRLIYYSQIVNDFQKGDIAEGYSVSREKKESFPLTVTSAQKNPTAFYLCASSITGKNEAFFGQGTRLTVV.

The V and J genes are TRBV28 and TRBJ2-3; D is uncertain. V was cut by 3 bases and J by 1 base, with 5 bases left in between. The CDR3 contains 13 residues. Germline V CDR1 and CDR2: MDHEN, SYDVKM. The CDR3 region is CASSLARTDTQYF. The CDR3 DNA follows: TGTGCCAGCAGTTTGGCCCGCACAGATACGCAGTATTTT.

The chain carries TRBV27 and TRBJ2-1, with 8 bases identical to TRBD2. V lost 4 bases, J lost 5 bases, and 7 bases stayed unmatched. The CDR3 has 15 amino acids. Germline V gene lookup returns CDR1 MNHEY and CDR2 SMNVEV (reference sequence). CDR3: CASSSDGGGHNEQFF. The CDR3 coding sequence is TGTGCCAGCAGTTCGGACGGGGGGGGACACAATGAGCAGTTCTTC.

This chain uses TRBV27 with TRBJ2-7; weak D call: TRBD2 (5 bases). V dropped 2 bases and J dropped 6 bases, with 8 bases sitting between them. This CDR3 region has 12 residues. The V gene's germline CDR1 is MNHEY and CDR2 SMNVEV (reference sequence). CDR3 in amino acids: CASSLREGEQYF. For the CDR3, the DNA is TGTGCCAGCAGTTTACGGGAAGGCGAGCAGTACTTC.

This chain connects TRBV5-1 to TRBJ2-4, with D unclear. The CDR3 is 14 residues long. Germline CDR1 is SGHRS and CDR2 is YFSETQ. V shed 0 bases and J shed 4 bases, with 8 bases lying between them. CDR3 sequence (DNA): TGCGCCAGCAGCTTGGCGCCACATAAAAACATTCAGTACTTC. Translation gives CASSLAPHKNIQYF. Full variable domain (remainder filled in from reference TRBV5-1 and TRBJ2-4): KAGVTQTPRYLIKTRGQQVTLSCSPISGHRSVSWYQQTPGQGLQFLFEYFSETQRNKGNFPGRFSGRQFSNSRSEMNVSTLELGDSALYLCASSLAPHKNIQYFGAGTRLSVL.

This clone was detected only a few times. The genes are TRBV29-1 and TRBJ1-1; a possible D gene is TRBD1 (5 bases). Trimming took off 3 bases at V and 0 bases at J, with 14 bases between the two ends. The CDR3 runs 15 residues. The germline V gene has CDR1 SQVTM and CDR2 ANQGSEA. CDR3 nucleotides: TGCAGCGTTGAGTCCCCAGGGAACATGAACACTGAAGCTTTCTTT. Its translation: CSVESPGNMNTEAFF. The whole variable domain, filled in from reference TRBV29-1 and TRBJ1-1, reads SAVISQKPSRDICQRGTSLTIQCQVDSQVTMMFWYRQQPGQSLTLIATANQGSEATYESGFVIDKFPISRPNLTFSTLTVSNMSPEDSSIYLCSVESPGNMNTEAFFGQGTRLTVV.

The rearrangement uses TRBV28 and TRBJ1-5, with 10 bases that match TRBD1. This CDR3 spans 14 amino acids. CDR1 is MDHEN, CDR2 SYDVKM, per germline. The J segment lost 4 bases and the V segment lost 6 bases, leaving 3 bases of the junction unmatched. The CDR3 region has the DNA TGTGCCAGCAGAATGGGACAGGGGAATCAGCCCCAGCATTTT. This sequence encodes CASRMGQGNQPQHF. Full variable domain (rest looked up from reference TRBV28 and TRBJ1-5): DVKVTQSSRYLVKRTGEKVFLECVQDMDHENMFWYRQDPGLGLRLIYFSYDVKMKEKGDIPEGYSVSREKKERFSLILESASTNQTSMYLCASRMGQGNQPQHFGDGTRLSIL.

J is TRBJ2-5 and V is TRBV7-2; TRBD1 matches 9 bases. CDR3 size: 14 residues. Germline V gene lookup returns CDR1 SGHTA and CDR2 FQGNSA. V lost 5 bases to trimming and J lost 5 bases; unmatched junction nucleotides: 6. In DNA, the CDR3 is TGTGCCAGCAGCCGGGGACAGGGATTCGAGACCCAGTACTTC. Protein: CASSRGQGFETQYF.

The chain couples TRBV7-3 to TRBJ1-1; D might be TRBD1 (6 bases). Germline assignment: CDR1 SGHTA and CDR2 FQGTGA. The CDR3 length is 16 residues. Between the trimmed V and J ends, which lost 1 base and 4 bases, there was a span of 16 bases. The CDR3 reads CASSLRSRGKITEAFF. In nucleotides, the CDR3 is TGTGCCAGCAGCTTAAGGTCAAGGGGGAAGATCACTGAAGCTTTCTTT.

The chain recombines TRBV2 with TRBJ2-7; D may be TRBD2 (6 bases). Trimming pared 8 bases from V and 6 bases from J, leaving 14 bases between. The CDR3 contains 12 residues. Germline V gene data show CDR1 as SNHLY and CDR2 as FYNNEI. CDR3 nucleotide sequence: TGTGCCAGCCGGAGGGAGTGGGGCGAGCAGTACTTC. This encodes CASRREWGEQYF. Together with reference TRBV2 and TRBJ2-7, the CDR3 gives the full variable domain: EPEVTQTPSHQVTQMGQEVILRCVPISNHLYFYWYRQILGQKVEFLVSFYNNEISEKSEIFDDQFSVERPDGSNFTLKIRSTKLEDSAMYFCASRREWGEQYFGPGTRLTVT.

This clone came up a few times. This chain connects TRBV9 to TRBJ2-3; D is unclear. Trimming stripped 2 bases from V and 10 bases from J, with 20 bases between. The CDR3 is 15 amino acids. Per germline, CDR1 SGDLS and CDR2 YYNGEE. CDR3 sequence: CASSVIAGSFSPQYF. For the CDR3, the DNA is TGTGCCAGCAGCGTCATTGCAGGCTCCTTCAGCCCGCAGTATTTT.

This chain uses TRBV28 with TRBJ1-2; a weak D match, TRBD1 (5 bases). Per germline, CDR1 MDHEN and CDR2 SYDVKM. V lost 5 bases to trimming and J lost 5 bases, with 12 bases between them. The CDR3 is 13 amino acids. CDR3 amino acids: CASSQGPSYGYTF. The CDR3 nucleotides are TGTGCCAGCAGTCAGGGCCCGAGTTATGGCTACACCTTC.

This sequence joins TRBV5-1 and TRBJ1-3; TRBD1 agrees at 8 bases. The V gene's germline CDR1 is SGHRS and CDR2 YFSETQ. V trimming: 6 bases; J trimming: 2 bases; junction bases outside the gene matches: 7. There are 15 residues in the CDR3. The CDR3 sequence: CASTTGELAGNTIYF. In DNA form, the CDR3 reads TGCGCCAGCACGACAGGGGAGTTAGCTGGAAACACCATATATTTT.

J is TRBJ2-7 and V is TRBV10-3; 8 bases align to TRBD2. This CDR3 is 14 amino acids long. Trimming at V came to 8 bases and at J to 0 bases, leaving 6 bases not matched to a gene. Looked up from germline, CDR1 is ENHRY and CDR2 is SYGVKD. As DNA, the CDR3 is TGTGCCATCGGGGGGCGGGAGGTCTCCTACGAGCAGTACTTC. Translated, it gives CAIGGREVSYEQYF.

On this clone itself: Distinct nucleotide sequences in the sample also encode this CDR3. The chain has TRBV7-2 and TRBJ2-5; 14 nucleotides match TRBD2. The CDR3 consists of 16 residues. Germline loops: CDR1 SGHTA, CDR2 FQGNSA. V gave up 5 bases and J gave up 1 base; unmatched junction bases: 3. The CDR3 region is CASSLGLAGGQETQYF. CDR3 nucleotide sequence: TGTGCCAGCAGCCTCGGACTAGCGGGGGGCCAAGAGACCCAGTACTTC.

CDR3 residues: CAISRTGEEQYF. The CDR3 coding sequence is TGTGCCATCAGCCGGACAGGGGAAGAGCAGTACTTC. V usage is TRBV10-3 and J usage is TRBJ2-7; TRBD1 matches 9 bases. V was pared by 6 bases and J by 7 bases, with 4 bases of the junction left unmatched. The CDR3 loop spans 12 amino acids. Germline V gene data show CDR1 as ENHRY and CDR2 as SYGVKD.

This rearrangement joins TRBV4-1 to TRBJ2-7, with 9 bases fitting TRBD2. The trim removed 1 base at V and 3 bases at J, leaving 7 bases unmatched. Per the germline V gene, CDR1 is MGHRA and CDR2 is YSYEKL. There are 16 residues in the CDR3. CDR3 region: CASSQVTSGWGYEQYF. Here the CDR3 DNA reads TGCGCCAGCAGCCAAGTGACTAGCGGTTGGGGCTACGAGCAGTACTTC.